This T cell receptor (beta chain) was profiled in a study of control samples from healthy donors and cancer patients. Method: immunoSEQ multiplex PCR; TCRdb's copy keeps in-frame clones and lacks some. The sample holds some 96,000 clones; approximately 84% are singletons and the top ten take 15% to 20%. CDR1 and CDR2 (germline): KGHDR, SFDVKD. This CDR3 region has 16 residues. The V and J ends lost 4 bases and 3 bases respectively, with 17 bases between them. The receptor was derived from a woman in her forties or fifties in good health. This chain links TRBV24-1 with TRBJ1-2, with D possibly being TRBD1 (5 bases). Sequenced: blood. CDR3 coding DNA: TGTGCCACCAGTGAAGGGATGGAGGGGCCCGACTATGGCTACACCTTC. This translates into CATSEGMEGPDYGYTF.